Here is one T cell receptor beta chain with its context. Its antigen is unidentified. CDR1 is SGDLS and CDR2 is YYNGEE in the germline V gene. This CDR3 is 14 amino acids long. Trimming removed 6 bases from V and 2 bases from J; junction bases left unmatched: 5. The record originates from a study of blood T cells in healthy people across ages. Study outcomes and limitations: Older age coincided with a roughly linear decline in TCR beta diversity per million T cells.

The use of a sample-barcoded 5' primer and a J-beta primer mix characterized a second PCR of about 7 to 12 cycles. TCRdb recomputed calls from the 5' RACE reads with MiXCR, one row per CDR3 protein. The sample holds some 800,000 distinct CDR3 sequences; 44% are singletons and the top ten take around 18%. The source is a man aged 55-75 years in good health. The chain couples TRBV9 to TRBJ2-3; 8 nucleotides agree with TRBD2. The source material was blood. CDR3 nucleotide sequence: TGTGCCAGCAACCTACTAGCGGACACAGATACGCAGTATTTT. Translating gives CASNLLADTDTQYF.